These T cell receptor beta chains were read from a single sample in a study of CD8 T cells in ankylosing spondylitis. Using its own MiXCR run on the 5' RACE reads, TCRdb lists one record per CDR3 protein. Of under 950,000 distinct CDR3 sequences in the sample, around a fifth were seen once. Sequencing input: blood, either unsorted or a sorted T cell fraction (not recorded which). These TCRs come from a male donor with ankylosing spondylitis. The CDR3 runs from the conserved cysteine through the conserved F or W. Each record gives: CDR3 protein, CDR3 DNA, J gene, V gene, D gene, clone size. A D gene is named only where the DNA matches it firmly. Size tells how often a clone was seen (once, few, many) or the class of an expanded clone, and some rows leave it out.

cdr3_aa: CASSQAQGVGEQYF
cdr3_nt: TGCGCCAGCAGCCAAGCCCAGGGGGTTGGCGAGCAGTACTTC
j_call: TRBJ2-7
v_call: TRBV4-3
d_call: TRBD1
clone_size: few

cdr3_aa: CSALGGQGSNTGELFF
cdr3_nt: TGCAGCGCCCTGGGGGGACAGGGGTCGAACACCGGGGAGCTGTTTTTT
j_call: TRBJ2-2
v_call: TRBV29-1
d_call: TRBD1
clone_size: few

cdr3_aa: CAISEGPYTDTQYF
cdr3_nt: TGTGCCATCAGTGAAGGGCCGTACACAGATACGCAGTATTTT
j_call: TRBJ2-3
v_call: TRBV10-3
d_call: -
clone_size: few

cdr3_aa: CASSLAGTGYSPLHF
cdr3_nt: TGCGCCAGCAGCTTGGCCGGGACAGGGTATTCACCCCTCCACTTT
j_call: TRBJ1-6
v_call: TRBV5-1
d_call: TRBD1
clone_size: -

cdr3_aa: CASSLVLAGSSYEQYF
cdr3_nt: TGTGCCAGCAGCTTGGTACTAGCAGGGAGCTCCTACGAGCAGTACTTC
j_call: TRBJ2-7
v_call: TRBV5-5
d_call: -
clone_size: -

cdr3_aa: CAAHFGTEAFF
cdr3_nt: TGTGCCGCCCATTTTGGTACTGAAGCTTTCTTT
j_call: TRBJ1-1
v_call: TRBV28
d_call: -
clone_size: few

cdr3_aa: CASSSSGRGDTQYF
cdr3_nt: TGTGCCAGCAGTTCGAGCGGGAGAGGAGATACGCAGTATTTT
j_call: TRBJ2-3
v_call: TRBV7-9
d_call: TRBD2
clone_size: -

cdr3_aa: CAISRQGENTEAFF
cdr3_nt: TGTGCCATCAGTAGACAGGGTGAGAACACTGAAGCTTTCTTT
j_call: TRBJ1-1
v_call: TRBV10-3
d_call: TRBD1
clone_size: many

cdr3_aa: CSAGSTDTQYF
cdr3_nt: TGCAGCGCCGGGAGCACAGATACGCAGTATTTT
j_call: TRBJ2-3
v_call: TRBV29-1
d_call: -
clone_size: many

cdr3_aa: CASSYPGTSIPNEQYF
cdr3_nt: TGTGCCAGCAGTTACCCCGGGACATCTATACCCAACGAGCAGTACTTC
j_call: TRBJ2-7
v_call: TRBV6-2/TRBV6-3
d_call: -
clone_size: -

cdr3_aa: CASSSREQGPNEQFF
cdr3_nt: TGTGCCAGCAGTTCGCGGGAACAGGGCCCCAATGAGCAGTTCTTC
j_call: TRBJ2-1
v_call: TRBV12-3/TRBV12-4
d_call: -
clone_size: -

cdr3_aa: CASSLTYQGLHNGNEQFF
cdr3_nt: TGTGCCAGCAGTTTAACTTATCAGGGTCTACATAACGGGAATGAGCAGTTCTTC
j_call: TRBJ2-1
v_call: TRBV28
d_call: -
clone_size: -

cdr3_aa: CASSPQRGDYGYTF
cdr3_nt: TGTGCCAGCAGCCCACAAAGGGGGGACTATGGCTACACCTTC
j_call: TRBJ1-2
v_call: TRBV11-2
d_call: -
clone_size: few

cdr3_aa: CSARTGAGYGYTF
cdr3_nt: TGCAGTGCTAGAACGGGGGCGGGCTATGGCTACACCTTC
j_call: TRBJ1-2
v_call: TRBV20-1
d_call: -
clone_size: -

cdr3_aa: CASSLDSPSSYNEQFF
cdr3_nt: TGTGCCAGCAGTTTGGACAGCCCGAGCTCCTACAATGAGCAGTTCTTC
j_call: TRBJ2-1
v_call: TRBV6-5
d_call: -
clone_size: few

cdr3_aa: CASSPRTSGIFYNEQFF
cdr3_nt: TGTGCCAGCAGCCCGAGGACTAGCGGGATTTTCTACAATGAGCAGTTCTTC
j_call: TRBJ2-1
v_call: TRBV11-2
d_call: TRBD2
clone_size: -

cdr3_aa: CASSQDRTGTEKLFF
cdr3_nt: TGTGCCAGCAGCCAAGATCGGACAGGGACTGAAAAACTGTTTTTT
j_call: TRBJ1-4
v_call: TRBV4-2
d_call: TRBD1
clone_size: -

cdr3_aa: CASSPGGGGSSYNEQFF
cdr3_nt: TGTGCCAGCAGCCCAGGCGGGGGCGGGAGCTCCTACAATGAGCAGTTCTTC
j_call: TRBJ2-1
v_call: TRBV7-9
d_call: -
clone_size: -

cdr3_aa: CASSRGDSGDQETQYF
cdr3_nt: TGTGCCAGCAGCCGAGGGGATAGCGGGGACCAAGAGACCCAGTACTTC
j_call: TRBJ2-5
v_call: TRBV4-2
d_call: TRBD2
clone_size: -

cdr3_aa: CASRDSHEQFF
cdr3_nt: TGTGCCAGCAGAGATAGCCATGAGCAGTTCTTC
j_call: TRBJ2-1
v_call: TRBV7-8
d_call: -
clone_size: many

cdr3_aa: CASRVTGTENQPQHF
cdr3_nt: TGTGCCAGCAGGGTTACCGGGACAGAGAATCAGCCCCAGCATTTT
j_call: TRBJ1-5
v_call: TRBV2
d_call: TRBD1
clone_size: many

cdr3_aa: CSVEREKSEQFF
cdr3_nt: TGCAGCGTGGAGCGGGAGAAAAGTGAGCAGTTCTTC
j_call: TRBJ2-1
v_call: TRBV29-1
d_call: TRBD2
clone_size: -

cdr3_aa: CATSDPGTPISYTF
cdr3_nt: TGTGCCACCAGTGATCCCGGGACCCCCATTAGCTACACCTTC
j_call: TRBJ1-2
v_call: TRBV24-1
d_call: -
clone_size: -

cdr3_aa: CASSLAGSHSGANVLTF
cdr3_nt: TGTGCCAGCAGCTTGGCGGGATCCCACTCTGGGGCCAACGTCCTGACTTTC
j_call: TRBJ2-6
v_call: TRBV5-5
d_call: -
clone_size: -

cdr3_aa: CASRGSGVYGYTF
cdr3_nt: TGTGCCAGCAGAGGGTCAGGCGTCTATGGCTACACCTTC
j_call: TRBJ1-2
v_call: TRBV6-2/TRBV6-3
d_call: -
clone_size: -

cdr3_aa: CSARVDLAYEQYF
cdr3_nt: TGCAGTGCTAGAGTGGACTTGGCCTACGAGCAGTACTTC
j_call: TRBJ2-7
v_call: TRBV20-1
d_call: -
clone_size: -

cdr3_aa: CATSKGGSSGNQPQHF
cdr3_nt: TGTGCCACCAGCAAAGGGGGCTCCTCCGGGAATCAGCCCCAGCATTTT
j_call: TRBJ1-5
v_call: TRBV15
d_call: TRBD1
clone_size: once

cdr3_aa: CATSRGYEQYF
cdr3_nt: TGTGCCACCAGCAGGGGCTACGAGCAGTACTTC
j_call: TRBJ2-7
v_call: TRBV15
d_call: -
clone_size: -

cdr3_aa: CASSAPLAVPGEQYF
cdr3_nt: TGTGCCAGCAGTGCCCCCCTAGCGGTTCCGGGGGAGCAGTACTTC
j_call: TRBJ2-7
v_call: TRBV27
d_call: TRBD2
clone_size: -

cdr3_aa: CASKRGAGGSHEQYF
cdr3_nt: TGTGCCAGCAAAAGAGGGGCGGGAGGGTCCCACGAGCAGTACTTC
j_call: TRBJ2-7
v_call: TRBV7-2
d_call: TRBD2
clone_size: -

cdr3_aa: CASSLGDMFNTEAFF
cdr3_nt: TGTGCCAGCAGCTTAGGGGACATGTTTAACACTGAAGCTTTCTTT
j_call: TRBJ1-1
v_call: TRBV11-2
d_call: -
clone_size: few

cdr3_aa: CSTLRQGQMTDTQYF
cdr3_nt: TGCAGCACCCTGAGACAGGGACAGATGACAGATACGCAGTATTTT
j_call: TRBJ2-3
v_call: TRBV29-1
d_call: TRBD1
clone_size: many

cdr3_aa: CASSPPGLADYNEQFF
cdr3_nt: TGTGCCAGCAGTCCTCCGGGACTAGCGGACTACAATGAGCAGTTCTTC
j_call: TRBJ2-1
v_call: TRBV6-1
d_call: TRBD2
clone_size: few

cdr3_aa: CASSQGLALGTDTQYF
cdr3_nt: TGTGCCAGCAGCCAGGGACTAGCTCTCGGCACAGATACGCAGTATTTT
j_call: TRBJ2-3
v_call: TRBV4-2
d_call: TRBD2
clone_size: -

cdr3_aa: CSVVGTAPYEQYF
cdr3_nt: TGCAGCGTTGTGGGGACAGCGCCCTACGAGCAGTACTTC
j_call: TRBJ2-7
v_call: TRBV29-1
d_call: TRBD1
clone_size: few

cdr3_aa: CASSQMTGGPQETQYF
cdr3_nt: TGTGCCAGCAGCCAAATGACGGGGGGACCCCAAGAGACCCAGTACTTC
j_call: TRBJ2-5
v_call: TRBV4-2
d_call: TRBD2
clone_size: few

cdr3_aa: CASTQGAVYYGYTF
cdr3_nt: TGTGCCAGCACACAGGGGGCCGTCTACTATGGCTACACCTTC
j_call: TRBJ1-2
v_call: TRBV12-3/TRBV12-4
d_call: TRBD1
clone_size: -

cdr3_aa: CASSQDRASLNTEAFF
cdr3_nt: TGCGCCAGCAGCCAAGACAGGGCGTCTCTGAACACTGAAGCTTTCTTT
j_call: TRBJ1-1
v_call: TRBV4-1
d_call: -
clone_size: -

cdr3_aa: CASSLGTGSSDTQYF
cdr3_nt: TGTGCCAGCAGCTTGGGGACAGGAAGCTCAGATACGCAGTATTTT
j_call: TRBJ2-3
v_call: TRBV11-2
d_call: TRBD1
clone_size: -

cdr3_aa: CASSPTSPYEQYF
cdr3_nt: TGTGCCAGCAGTCCCACTAGCCCCTACGAGCAGTACTTC
j_call: TRBJ2-7
v_call: TRBV12-3/TRBV12-4
d_call: -
clone_size: -